What follows describes a single T cell receptor (beta chain). The antigen remains undetermined. The data derive from a study of identical twins. Whole-study findings and limits: Alpha sequences out of frame and shared by twins had excess low generation probability. Abundant beta clonotypes from cord blood bore fewer insertions; memory repertoires lacked this pattern.

Template switching added a universal primer binding site, and final cDNA carried unique molecular identifiers. TCRdb processed the 5' RACE reads anew with MiXCR; each CDR3 protein has one entry. This table has 510,000 or so distinct CDR3 sequences, approximately 14% appearing once. CDR1 and CDR2 from the germline V gene are MNHEY and SVGAGI. Between the trimmed V and J ends, which lost 4 bases and 4 bases, there was a span of 12 bases. The CDR3 spans 14 residues. The sample was also linked to a second study, of yellow fever vaccine responses in identical twins. That publication notes: The authors reported partly convergent, partly personalized vaccine responses in identical twins.

Sequencing was carried out using CD4+ T cells sorted from blood. V usage is TRBV6-5 and J usage is TRBJ2-3; perhaps TRBD1 as D (6 bases). This TCR came from a young woman in good health. CDR3 DNA: TGTGCCAGCAGTTTGAGGGCAGGGGCAGATACGCAGTATTTT. Encoded protein: CASSLRAGADTQYF.